The sequence of this T cell receptor (beta chain) was determined in a study of blood T cell repertoires in COVID-19. Across the study: Researchers got acute and convalescent COVID-19 samples from the United States, Italy and Spain. PBMCs, B-cell-depleted T cells, or T cells provided the cDNA or gDNA that made up the material.

The CDR3 covers 16 residues. Source study methods: How many nucleated cells were present was estimated from reference gene primer amplification. TCRdb keeps only in-frame clones here, not all; method: immunoSEQ multiplex PCR. V and J calls and clone size are copied from that table; D and trimming were computed from the DNA. Of around 50,000 clones in the sample, 88% were seen once. Sample: peripheral blood. The clonotype originates from a human donor in a cohort sampled during active COVID-19. This chain connects TRBV21-1 to TRBJ1-6; the DNA was not compared with TRBD1, the D call given in the table. TRBV21-1 constitutes a pseudogene. CDR3: CASSRGQGGERAPLHF. CDR3 bases: TGTGCCAGCAGCAGGGGACAGGGAGGGGAGAGGGCACCCCTCCACTTT.